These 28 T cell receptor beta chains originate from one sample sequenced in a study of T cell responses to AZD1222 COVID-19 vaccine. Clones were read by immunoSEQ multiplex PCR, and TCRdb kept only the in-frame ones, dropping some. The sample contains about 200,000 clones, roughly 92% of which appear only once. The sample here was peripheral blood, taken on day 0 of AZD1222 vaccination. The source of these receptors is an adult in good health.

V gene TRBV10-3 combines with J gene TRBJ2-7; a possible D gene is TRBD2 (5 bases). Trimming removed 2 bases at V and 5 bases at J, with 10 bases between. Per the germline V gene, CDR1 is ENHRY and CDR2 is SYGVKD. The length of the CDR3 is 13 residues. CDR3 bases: TGTGCCATCAGTGAGCGGGAAGGCGACGAGCAGTACTTC. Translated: CAISEREGDEQYF.

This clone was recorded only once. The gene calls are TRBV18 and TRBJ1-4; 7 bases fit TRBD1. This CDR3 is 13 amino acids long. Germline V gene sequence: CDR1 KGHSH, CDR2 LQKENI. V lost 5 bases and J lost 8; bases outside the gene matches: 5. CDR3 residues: CASSSAGGEKLFF. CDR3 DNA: TGTGCCAGCTCATCGGCAGGGGGGGAAAAACTGTTTTTT.

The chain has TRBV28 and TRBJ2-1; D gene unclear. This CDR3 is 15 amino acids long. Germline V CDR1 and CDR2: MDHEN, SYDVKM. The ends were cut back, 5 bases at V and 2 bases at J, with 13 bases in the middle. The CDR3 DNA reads TGTGCCAGCAGTCCCGTCCGGGCCACCTACAATGAGCAGTTCTTC. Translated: CASSPVRATYNEQFF.

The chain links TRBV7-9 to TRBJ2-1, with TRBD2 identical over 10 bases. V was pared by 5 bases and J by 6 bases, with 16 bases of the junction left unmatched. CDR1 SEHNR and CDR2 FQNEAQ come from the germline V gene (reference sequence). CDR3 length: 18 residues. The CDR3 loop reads CASSASWEKAGGLNEQFF. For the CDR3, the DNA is TGTGCCAGCAGCGCTAGTTGGGAGAAAGCGGGGGGGCTCAATGAGCAGTTCTTC.

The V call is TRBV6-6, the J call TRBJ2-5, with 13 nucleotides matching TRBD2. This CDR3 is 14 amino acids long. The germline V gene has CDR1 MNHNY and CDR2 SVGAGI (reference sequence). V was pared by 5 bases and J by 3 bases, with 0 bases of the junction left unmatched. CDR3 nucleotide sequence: TGTGCCAGCAGTGGACTAGCGGGGGAAGAGACCCAGTACTTC. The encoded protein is CASSGLAGEETQYF.

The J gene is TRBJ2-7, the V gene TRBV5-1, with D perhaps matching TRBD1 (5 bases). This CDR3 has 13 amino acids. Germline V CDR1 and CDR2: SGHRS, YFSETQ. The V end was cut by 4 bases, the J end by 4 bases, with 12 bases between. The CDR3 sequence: CASSDSNPYEQYF. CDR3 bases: TGCGCCAGCAGCGACAGCAATCCTTACGAGCAGTACTTC. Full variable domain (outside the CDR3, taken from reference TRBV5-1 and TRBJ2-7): KAGVTQTPRYLIKTRGQQVTLSCSPISGHRSVSWYQQTPGQGLQFLFEYFSETQRNKGNFPGRFSGRQFSNSRSEMNVSTLELGDSALYLCASSDSNPYEQYFGPGTRLTVT.

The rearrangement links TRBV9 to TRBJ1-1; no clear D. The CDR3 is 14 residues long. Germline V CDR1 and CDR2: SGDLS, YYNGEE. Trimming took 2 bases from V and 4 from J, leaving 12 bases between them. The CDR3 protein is CASSVIPSSTEAFF. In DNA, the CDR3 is TGTGCCAGCAGCGTTATTCCCTCGAGCACTGAAGCTTTCTTT.

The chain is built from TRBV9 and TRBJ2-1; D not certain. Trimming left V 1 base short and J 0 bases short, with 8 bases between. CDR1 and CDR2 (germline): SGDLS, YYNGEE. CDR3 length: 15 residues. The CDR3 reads CASSVTPSSYNEQFF. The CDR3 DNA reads TGTGCCAGCAGCGTAACCCCGAGCTCCTACAATGAGCAGTTCTTC. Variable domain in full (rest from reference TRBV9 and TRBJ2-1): DSGVTQTPKHLITATGQRVTLRCSPRSGDLSVYWYQQSLDQGLQFLIQYYNGEERAKGNILERFSAQQFPDLHSELNLSSLELGDSALYFCASSVTPSSYNEQFFGPGTRLTVL.

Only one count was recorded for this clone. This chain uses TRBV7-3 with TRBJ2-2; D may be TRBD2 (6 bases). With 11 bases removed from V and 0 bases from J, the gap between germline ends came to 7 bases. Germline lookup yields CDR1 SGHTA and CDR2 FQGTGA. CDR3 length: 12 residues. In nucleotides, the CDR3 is TGTGCCTCGGGGGCGAACACCGGGGAGCTGTTTTTT. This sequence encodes CASGANTGELFF.

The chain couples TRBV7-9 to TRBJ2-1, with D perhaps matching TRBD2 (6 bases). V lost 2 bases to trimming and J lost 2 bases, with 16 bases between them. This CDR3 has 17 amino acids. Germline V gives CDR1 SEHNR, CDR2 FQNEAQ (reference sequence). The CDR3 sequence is CASSLTASSVAYNEQFF. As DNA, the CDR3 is TGTGCCAGCAGCTTAACTGCCTCTAGCGTTGCCTACAATGAGCAGTTCTTC.

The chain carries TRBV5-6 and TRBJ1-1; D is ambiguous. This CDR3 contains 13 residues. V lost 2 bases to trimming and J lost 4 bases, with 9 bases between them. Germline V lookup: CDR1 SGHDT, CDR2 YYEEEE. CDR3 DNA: TGTGCCAGCAGCTTTTCGAAAGCCACTGAAGCTTTCTTT. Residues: CASSFSKATEAFF.

CDR3 nucleotides: TGTGCCAGCAGCATCGACCCAAGGTCCAATTCACCCCTCCACTTT. Its protein product is CASSIDPRSNSPLHF. The chain has TRBV6-5 and TRBJ1-6; D gene ambiguous. V lost 6 bases and J lost 7, with 16 bases in between. CDR3 length: 15 residues. Germline-derived CDR1 and CDR2 are MNHEY and SVGAGI.

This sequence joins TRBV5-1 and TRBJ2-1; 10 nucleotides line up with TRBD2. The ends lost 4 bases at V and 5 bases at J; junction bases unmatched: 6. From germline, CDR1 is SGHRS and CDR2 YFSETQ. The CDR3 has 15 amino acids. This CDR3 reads CASSKAGGLHNEQFF. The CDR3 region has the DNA TGCGCCAGCAGCAAAGCGGGGGGGCTTCACAATGAGCAGTTCTTC.

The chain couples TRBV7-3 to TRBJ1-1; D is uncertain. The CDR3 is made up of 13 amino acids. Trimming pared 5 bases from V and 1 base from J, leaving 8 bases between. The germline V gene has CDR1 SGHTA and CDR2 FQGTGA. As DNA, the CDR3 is TGTGCCAGCAGCCGGAAAAGGAACACTGAAGCTTTCTTT. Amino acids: CASSRKRNTEAFF.

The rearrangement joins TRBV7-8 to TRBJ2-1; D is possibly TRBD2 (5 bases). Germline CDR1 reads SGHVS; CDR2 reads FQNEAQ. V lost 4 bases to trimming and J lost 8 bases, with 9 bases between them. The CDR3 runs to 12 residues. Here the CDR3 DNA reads TGTGCCAGCAGCTCGGGGTTCGATGAGCAGTTCTTC. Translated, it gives CASSSGFDEQFF.

DNA for the CDR3: TGTGCCAGCAGTTCTAGAACCGGGGCCAGGGGGGAGGGCTACGAGCAGTACTTC. It translates to CASSSRTGARGEGYEQYF. This rearrangement joins TRBV2 to TRBJ2-7; D possibly uses TRBD1 or TRBD2 (7 bases each). Trimming removed 5 bases at V and 3 bases at J, with 26 bases between. Germline-derived CDR1 and CDR2 are SNHLY and FYNNEI. The CDR3 sequence is 18 residues long.

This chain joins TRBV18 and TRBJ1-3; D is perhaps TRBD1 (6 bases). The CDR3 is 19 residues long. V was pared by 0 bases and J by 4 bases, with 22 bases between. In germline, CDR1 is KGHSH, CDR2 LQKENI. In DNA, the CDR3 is TGTGCCAGCTCACCACCCTCCTCGGGGGCGAGGCCCCCGGGAAACACCATATATTTT. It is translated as CASSPPSSGARPPGNTIYF. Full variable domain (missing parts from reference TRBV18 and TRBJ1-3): NAGVMQNPRHLVRRRGQEARLRCSPMKGHSHVYWYRQLPEEGLKFMVYLQKENIIDESGMPKERFSAEFPKEGPSILRIQQVVRGDSAAYFCASSPPSSGARPPGNTIYFGEGSWLTVV.

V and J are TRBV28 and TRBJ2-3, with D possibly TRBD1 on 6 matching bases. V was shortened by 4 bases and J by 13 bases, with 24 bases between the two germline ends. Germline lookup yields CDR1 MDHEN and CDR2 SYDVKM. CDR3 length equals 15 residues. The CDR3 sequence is CASSSPTGTSSLEYF. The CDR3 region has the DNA TGTGCCAGCAGTTCGCCAACTGGGACATCTTCCCTTGAGTATTTT.

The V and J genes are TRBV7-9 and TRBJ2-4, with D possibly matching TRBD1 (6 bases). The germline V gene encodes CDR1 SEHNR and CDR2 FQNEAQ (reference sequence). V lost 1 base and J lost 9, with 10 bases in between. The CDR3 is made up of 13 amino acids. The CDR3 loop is CASSLEGVAIQYF. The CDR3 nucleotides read TGTGCCAGCAGCTTAGAGGGGGTCGCCATTCAGTACTTC. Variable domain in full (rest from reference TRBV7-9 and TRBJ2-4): DTGVSQNPRHKITKRGQNVTFRCDPISEHNRLYWYRQTLGQGPEFLTYFQNEAQLEKSRLLSDRFSAERPKGSFSTLEIQRTEQGDSAMYLCASSLEGVAIQYFGAGTRLSVL.

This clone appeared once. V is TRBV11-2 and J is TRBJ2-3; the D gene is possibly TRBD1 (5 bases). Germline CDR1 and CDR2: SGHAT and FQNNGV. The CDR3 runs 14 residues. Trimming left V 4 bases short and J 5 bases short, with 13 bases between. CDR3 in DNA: TGTGCCAGCAGCTCTTTGGGGCAAAAAGATACGCAGTATTTT. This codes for CASSSLGQKDTQYF.

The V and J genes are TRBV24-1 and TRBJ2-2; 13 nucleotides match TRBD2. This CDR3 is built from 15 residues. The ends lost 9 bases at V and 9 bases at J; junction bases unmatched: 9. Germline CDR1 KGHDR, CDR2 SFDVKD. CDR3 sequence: CATEKTSGGNRELFF. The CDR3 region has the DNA TGTGCCACCGAGAAGACTAGCGGGGGGAACCGGGAGCTGTTTTTT.

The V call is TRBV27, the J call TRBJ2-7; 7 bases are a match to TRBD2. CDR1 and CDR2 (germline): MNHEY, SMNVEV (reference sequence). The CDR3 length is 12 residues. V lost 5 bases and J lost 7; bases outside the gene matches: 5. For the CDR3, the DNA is TGTGCCAGCAGTCCGGGGAGGGATGAGCAGTACTTC. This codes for CASSPGRDEQYF.

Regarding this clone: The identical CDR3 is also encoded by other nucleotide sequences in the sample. CDR3 in amino acids: CASRTTGNKNIQYF. CDR3 nucleotides: TGTGCCAGCAGGACGACAGGGAACAAAAACATTCAGTACTTC. The V gene is TRBV11-2, the J gene TRBJ2-4, with 7 bases aligning to TRBD1. The germline V gene encodes CDR1 SGHAT and CDR2 FQNNGV. V was clipped by 6 bases and J by 3 bases; unmatched bases: 5. CDR3 size: 14 residues.

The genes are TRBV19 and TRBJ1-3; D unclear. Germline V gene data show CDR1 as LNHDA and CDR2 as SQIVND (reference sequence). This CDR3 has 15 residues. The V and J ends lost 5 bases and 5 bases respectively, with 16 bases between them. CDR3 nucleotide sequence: TGTGCCAGTAGTGACCCCCGGGCCCTTCGAAACACCATATATTTT. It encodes CASSDPRALRNTIYF.

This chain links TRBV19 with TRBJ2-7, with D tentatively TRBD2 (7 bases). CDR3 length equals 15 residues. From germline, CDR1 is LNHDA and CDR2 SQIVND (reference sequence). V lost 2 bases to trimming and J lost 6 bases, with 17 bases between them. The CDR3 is CASSIWGGLASEQYF. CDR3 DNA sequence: TGTGCCAGTAGTATATGGGGGGGCTTGGCGAGCGAGCAGTACTTC. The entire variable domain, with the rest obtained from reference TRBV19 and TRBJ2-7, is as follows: DGGITQSPKYLFRKEGQNVTLSCEQNLNHDAMYWYRQDPGQGLRLIYYSQIVNDFQKGDIAEGYSVSREKKESFPLTVTSAQKNPTAFYLCASSIWGGLASEQYFGPGTRLTVT.

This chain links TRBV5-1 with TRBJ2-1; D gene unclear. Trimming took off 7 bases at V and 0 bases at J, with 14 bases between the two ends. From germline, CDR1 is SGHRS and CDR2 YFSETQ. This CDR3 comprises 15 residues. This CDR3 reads CASGTGGGSYNEQFF. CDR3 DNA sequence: TGCGCCAGCGGAACCGGCGGTGGCTCCTACAATGAGCAGTTCTTC.

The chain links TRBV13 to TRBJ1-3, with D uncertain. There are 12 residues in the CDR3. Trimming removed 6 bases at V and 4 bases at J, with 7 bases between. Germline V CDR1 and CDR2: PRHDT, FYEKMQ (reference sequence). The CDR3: CASRGKGNTIYF. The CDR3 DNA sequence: TGTGCCAGCAGGGGAAAGGGAAACACCATATATTTT.

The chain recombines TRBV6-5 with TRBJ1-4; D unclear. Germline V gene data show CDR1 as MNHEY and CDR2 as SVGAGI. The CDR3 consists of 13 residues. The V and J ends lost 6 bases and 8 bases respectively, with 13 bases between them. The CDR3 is CASSADRREKLFF. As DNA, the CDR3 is TGTGCCAGCAGCGCTGACCGCCGAGAAAAACTGTTTTTT.